Shown below are 9 T cell receptor beta chains from a single sample sequenced in a study of CD8+ T cells in alopecia areata. Treatment of the sample: oral pan-JAK inhibitor, 5-10 mg twice daily. RNA extraction was followed by reverse transcription into cDNA, which acted as the sequencing template. Libraries were prepared by immunoSEQ multiplex PCR; TCRdb keeps only in-frame clonotypes and omits some of them. The profile shows some 180,000 clones, 51% of them singletons. The sequenced sample was CD8+ T cells sorted from blood, obtained around week 54, from a patient treated with tofacitinib. These receptors came from a human donor with alopecia areata.

The chain employs TRBV6-6 and TRBJ2-3; D is undetermined. Trimming pared 9 bases from V and 4 bases from J, leaving 14 bases between. Germline-derived CDR1 and CDR2 are MNHNY and SVGAGI (reference sequence). CDR3 size: 13 residues. The chain's CDR3 is CASYREPPDTQYF. DNA for the CDR3: TGTGCCAGTTACAGAGAGCCCCCAGATACGCAGTATTTT.

This chain joins TRBV7-9 and TRBJ1-1; the D is unclear. The V gene lost 0 bases and the J gene lost 0 bases, with 2 bases spanning the gap. This CDR3 is built from 13 residues. Germline V gives CDR1 SEHNR, CDR2 FQNEAQ (reference sequence). The CDR3 bases are TGTGCCAGCAGCTTAGCCATGAACACTGAAGCTTTCTTT. Its translation is CASSLAMNTEAFF.

V gene TRBV10-3 combines with J gene TRBJ2-1, with a weak D call TRBD1 (6 bases). The CDR3 covers 13 residues. Between the trimmed V and J ends, which lost 2 bases and 8 bases, there was a span of 10 bases. CDR1 and CDR2 from the germline V gene are ENHRY and SYGVKD. The CDR3 loop is CAISEPRGDEQFF. The DNA of the CDR3 is TGTGCCATCAGTGAGCCCAGGGGCGATGAGCAGTTCTTC.

The chain couples TRBV13 to TRBJ2-1; D remains unclear. Germline V gives CDR1 PRHDT, CDR2 FYEKMQ (reference sequence). V was clipped by 0 bases and J by 6 bases, with 6 bases between them. CDR3 length: 13 residues. In DNA form, the CDR3 reads TGTGCCAGCAGCTTAGGGGTTCGCAATGAGCAGTTCTTC. Translating it yields CASSLGVRNEQFF.

This clone was observed a handful of times. The V gene is TRBV7-9, the J gene TRBJ1-5; D is uncertain. V was shortened by 10 bases and J by 3 bases, with 10 bases between the two germline ends. CDR1 is SEHNR and CDR2 is FQNEAQ in the germline V gene (reference sequence). The CDR3 has 12 amino acids. The CDR3 is CAIDIINQPQHF. The CDR3 DNA is TGTGCCATCGACATCATCAATCAGCCCCAGCATTTT.

The chain joins TRBV6-5 to TRBJ2-7; 7 nucleotides line up with TRBD1. Per germline, CDR1 MNHEY and CDR2 SVGAGI. The CDR3 contains 15 residues. The V and J ends lost 5 bases and 2 bases, in that order; junction bases with no gene match: 9. CDR3 nucleotide sequence: TGTGCCAGCAGTCCCCGAGGGGGCAGTCCCTACGAGCAGTACTTC. It encodes CASSPRGGSPYEQYF.

The V call is TRBV25-1, the J call TRBJ2-7; D unclear. Trimming left V 0 bases short and J 5 bases short, with 2 bases between. From germline, CDR1 is MGHDK and CDR2 SYGVNS. CDR3 length: 11 amino acids. CDR3 sequence: CASSEYDEQYF. The CDR3, as DNA: TGTGCCAGCAGTGAATACGACGAGCAGTACTTC.

V is TRBV29-1 and J is TRBJ2-3; 8 bases map to TRBD1. The CDR3 has 13 residues. Germline V lookup: CDR1 SQVTM, CDR2 ANQGSEA. Trimming at V came to 7 bases and at J to 1 base, leaving 4 bases not matched to a gene. The CDR3 protein is CSAGTGGTDTQYF. In DNA form, the CDR3 reads TGCAGCGCCGGGACAGGAGGCACAGATACGCAGTATTTT.

This clone has only a few counts. The rearrangement uses TRBV19 and TRBJ2-7, with 7 bases identical to TRBD2. This CDR3 has 14 residues. With 3 bases clipped from V and 5 bases from J, the junction kept 7 bases outside the gene matches. CDR1 is LNHDA, CDR2 SQIVND, per germline (reference sequence). CDR3 region: CASSMVGGGNEQYF. The CDR3 nucleotides are TGTGCCAGTAGTATGGTCGGGGGAGGGAACGAGCAGTACTTC.